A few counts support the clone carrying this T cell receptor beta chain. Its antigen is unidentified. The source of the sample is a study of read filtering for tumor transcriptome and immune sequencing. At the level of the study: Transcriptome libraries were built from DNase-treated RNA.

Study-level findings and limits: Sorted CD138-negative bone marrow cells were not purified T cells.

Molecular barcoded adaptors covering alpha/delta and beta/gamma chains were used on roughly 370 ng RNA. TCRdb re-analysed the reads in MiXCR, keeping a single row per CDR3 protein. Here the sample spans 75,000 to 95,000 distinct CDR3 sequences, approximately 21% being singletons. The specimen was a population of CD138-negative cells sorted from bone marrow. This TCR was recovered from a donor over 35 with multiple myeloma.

CDR3 residues: CASSLVASNQPQHF. As DNA, the CDR3 is TGTGCCAGCAGTTTGGTCGCTAGCAATCAGCCCCAGCATTTT. The V gene is TRBV28, the J gene TRBJ1-5; D ambiguous. The V gene lost 3 bases and the J gene lost 0 bases, with 6 bases spanning the gap. The length of the CDR3 is 14 residues. Germline V gene data show CDR1 as MDHEN and CDR2 as SYDVKM.